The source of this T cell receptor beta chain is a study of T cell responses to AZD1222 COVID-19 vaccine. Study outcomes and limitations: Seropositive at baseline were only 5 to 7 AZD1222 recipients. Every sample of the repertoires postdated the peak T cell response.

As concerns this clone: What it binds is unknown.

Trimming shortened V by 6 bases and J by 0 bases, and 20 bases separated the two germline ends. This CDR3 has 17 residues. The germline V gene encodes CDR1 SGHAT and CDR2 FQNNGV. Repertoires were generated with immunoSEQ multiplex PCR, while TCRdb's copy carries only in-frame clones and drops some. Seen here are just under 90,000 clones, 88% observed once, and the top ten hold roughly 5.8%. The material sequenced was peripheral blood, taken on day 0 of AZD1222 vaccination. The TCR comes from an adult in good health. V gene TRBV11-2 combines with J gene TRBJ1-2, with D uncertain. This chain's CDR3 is CASSPTRLRSANYGYTF. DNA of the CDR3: TGTGCCAGCAGTCCAACGAGGCTGAGGAGTGCTAACTATGGCTACACCTTC.